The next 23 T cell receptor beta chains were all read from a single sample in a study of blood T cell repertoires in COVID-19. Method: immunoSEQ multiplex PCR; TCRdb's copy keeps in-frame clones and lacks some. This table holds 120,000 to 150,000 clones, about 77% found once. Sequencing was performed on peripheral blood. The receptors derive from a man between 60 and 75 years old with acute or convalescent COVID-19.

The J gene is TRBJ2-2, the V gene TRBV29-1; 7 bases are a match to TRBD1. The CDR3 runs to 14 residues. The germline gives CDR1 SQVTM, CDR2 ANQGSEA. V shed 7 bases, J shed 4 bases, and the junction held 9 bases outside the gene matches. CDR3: CSAEGALGTGELFF. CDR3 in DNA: TGCAGCGCCGAGGGGGCGTTGGGCACCGGGGAGCTGTTTTTT.

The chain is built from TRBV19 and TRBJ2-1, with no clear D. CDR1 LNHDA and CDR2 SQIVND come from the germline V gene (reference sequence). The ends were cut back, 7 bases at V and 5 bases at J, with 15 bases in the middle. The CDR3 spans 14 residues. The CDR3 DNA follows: TGTGCCAGTACCTCAAAAAAACCTAACAATGAGCAGTTCTTC. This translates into CASTSKKPNNEQFF.

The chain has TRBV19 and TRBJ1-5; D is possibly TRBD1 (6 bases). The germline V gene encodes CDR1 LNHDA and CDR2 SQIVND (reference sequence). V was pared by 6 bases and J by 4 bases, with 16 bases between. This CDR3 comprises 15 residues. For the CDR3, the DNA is TGTGCCAGTAGGTCCCCCGGGACACCTAATCAGCCCCAGCATTTT. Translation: CASRSPGTPNQPQHF.

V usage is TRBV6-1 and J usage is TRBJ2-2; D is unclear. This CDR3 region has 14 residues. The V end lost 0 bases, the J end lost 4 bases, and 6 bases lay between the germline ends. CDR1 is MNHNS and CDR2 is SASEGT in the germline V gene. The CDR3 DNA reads TGTGCCAGCAGTGAAGCGCGGCGCACCGGGGAGCTGTTTTTT. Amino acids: CASSEARRTGELFF.

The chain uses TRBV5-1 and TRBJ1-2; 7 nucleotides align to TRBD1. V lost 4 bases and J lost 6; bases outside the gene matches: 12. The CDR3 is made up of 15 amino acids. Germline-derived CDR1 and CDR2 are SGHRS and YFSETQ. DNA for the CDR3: TGCGCCAGCAGCGCAGGGACAGCTCTTAGGGATGGCTACACCTTC. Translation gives CASSAGTALRDGYTF.

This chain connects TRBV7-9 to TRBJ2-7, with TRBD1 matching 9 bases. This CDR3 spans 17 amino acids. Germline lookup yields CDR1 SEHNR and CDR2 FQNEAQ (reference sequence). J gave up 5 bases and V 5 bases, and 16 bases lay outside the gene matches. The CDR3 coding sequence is TGTGCCAGCAGCCAGCCCCAGGACAGGGGCGCATCGAACGAGCAGTACTTC. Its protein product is CASSQPQDRGASNEQYF.

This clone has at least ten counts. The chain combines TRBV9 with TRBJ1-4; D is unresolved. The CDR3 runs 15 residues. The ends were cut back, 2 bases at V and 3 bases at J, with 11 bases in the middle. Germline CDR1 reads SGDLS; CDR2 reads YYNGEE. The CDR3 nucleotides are TGTGCCAGCAGCGTTGGAGGAACATCTAATGAAAAACTGTTTTTT. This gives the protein CASSVGGTSNEKLFF.

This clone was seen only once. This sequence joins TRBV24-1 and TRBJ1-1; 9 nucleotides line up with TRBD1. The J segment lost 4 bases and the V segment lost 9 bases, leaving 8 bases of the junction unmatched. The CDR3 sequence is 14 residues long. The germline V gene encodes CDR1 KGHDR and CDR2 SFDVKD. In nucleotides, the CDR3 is TGTGCCACCGGGGGACAGGGCGAATCCACTGAAGCTTTCTTT. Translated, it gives CATGGQGESTEAFF.

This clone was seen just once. This CDR3 is CASSFKGAGNEKLFF. In DNA form, the CDR3 reads TGTGCCAGCAGTTTTAAGGGGGCGGGTAATGAAAAACTGTTTTTT. This chain uses TRBV28 with TRBJ1-4; 7 nucleotides align to TRBD1. The CDR3 consists of 15 residues. J lost 4 bases, V lost 3 bases, and 5 bases had no gene match. Germline V gene sequence: CDR1 MDHEN, CDR2 SYDVKM.

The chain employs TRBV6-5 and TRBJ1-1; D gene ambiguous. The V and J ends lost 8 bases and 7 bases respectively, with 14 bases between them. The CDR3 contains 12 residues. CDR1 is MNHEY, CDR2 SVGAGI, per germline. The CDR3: CASGALGSEAFF. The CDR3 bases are TGTGCCAGCGGCGCTCTAGGGAGTGAAGCTTTCTTT.

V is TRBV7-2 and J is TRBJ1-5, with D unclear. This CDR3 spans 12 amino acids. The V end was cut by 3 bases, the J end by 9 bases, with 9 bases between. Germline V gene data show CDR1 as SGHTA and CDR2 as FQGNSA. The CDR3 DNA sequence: TGTGCCAGCAGCTTGGCGGATTCGCCCCAGCATTTT. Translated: CASSLADSPQHF.

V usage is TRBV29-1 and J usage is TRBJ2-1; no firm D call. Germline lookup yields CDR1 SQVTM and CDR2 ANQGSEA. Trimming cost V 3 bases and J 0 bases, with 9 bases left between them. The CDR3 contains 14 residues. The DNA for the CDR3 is TGCAGCGTTGAGATAAGGAGCTCCTACAATGAGCAGTTCTTC. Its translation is CSVEIRSSYNEQFF.

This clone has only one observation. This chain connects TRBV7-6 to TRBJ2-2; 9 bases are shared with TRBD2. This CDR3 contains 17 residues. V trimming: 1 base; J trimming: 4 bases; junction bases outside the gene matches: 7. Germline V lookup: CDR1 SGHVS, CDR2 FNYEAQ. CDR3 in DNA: TGTGCCAGCAGCTTAGGAGGCGGGAGGGCCGTCACCGGGGAGCTGTTTTTT. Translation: CASSLGGGRAVTGELFF.

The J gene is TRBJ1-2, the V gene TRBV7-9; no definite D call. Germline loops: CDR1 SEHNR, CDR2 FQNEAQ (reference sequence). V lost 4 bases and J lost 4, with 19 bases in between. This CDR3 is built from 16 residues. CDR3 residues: CASSSLGEGSGYGYTF. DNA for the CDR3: TGTGCCAGCAGCTCCCTCGGGGAGGGATCTGGCTATGGCTACACCTTC. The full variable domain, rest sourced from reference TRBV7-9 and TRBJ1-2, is DTGVSQNPRHKITKRGQNVTFRCDPISEHNRLYWYRQTLGQGPEFLTYFQNEAQLEKSRLLSDRFSAERPKGSFSTLEIQRTEQGDSAMYLCASSSLGEGSGYGYTFGSGTRLTVV.

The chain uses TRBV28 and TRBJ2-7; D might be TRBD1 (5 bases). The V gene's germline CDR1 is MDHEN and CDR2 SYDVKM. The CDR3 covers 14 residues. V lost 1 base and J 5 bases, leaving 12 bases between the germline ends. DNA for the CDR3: TGTGCCAGCAGTTTATCCCAGGGTTCAGACGAGCAGTACTTC. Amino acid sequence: CASSLSQGSDEQYF.

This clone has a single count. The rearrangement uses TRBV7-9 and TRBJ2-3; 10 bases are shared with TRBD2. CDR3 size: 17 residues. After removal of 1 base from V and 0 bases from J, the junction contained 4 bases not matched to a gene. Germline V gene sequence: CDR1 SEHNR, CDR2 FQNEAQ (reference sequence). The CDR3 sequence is CASSLGVGLASTDTQYF. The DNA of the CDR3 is TGTGCCAGCAGCTTAGGTGTGGGACTAGCGAGCACAGATACGCAGTATTTT.

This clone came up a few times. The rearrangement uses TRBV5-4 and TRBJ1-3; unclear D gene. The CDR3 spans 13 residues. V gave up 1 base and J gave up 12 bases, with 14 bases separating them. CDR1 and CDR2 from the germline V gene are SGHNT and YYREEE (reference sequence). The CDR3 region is CASSLTGIARIYF. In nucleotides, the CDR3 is TGTGCCAGCAGCTTGACGGGAATCGCCCGCATATATTTT.

This CDR3 is CASSPRQGAGEQFF. CDR3 bases: TGTGCCAGCAGTCCAAGACAGGGGGCGGGGGAGCAGTTCTTC. The chain couples TRBV6-5 to TRBJ2-1; TRBD1 matches 10 bases. J lost 10 bases, V lost 5 bases, and 8 bases had no gene match. The CDR3 has 14 amino acids. Germline CDR1 and CDR2: MNHEY and SVGAGI.

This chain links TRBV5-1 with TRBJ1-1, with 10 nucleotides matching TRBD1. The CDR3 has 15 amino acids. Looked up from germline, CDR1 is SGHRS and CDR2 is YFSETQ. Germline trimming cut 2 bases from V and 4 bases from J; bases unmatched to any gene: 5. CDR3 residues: CASSFSGTGATEAFF. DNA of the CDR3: TGCGCCAGCAGCTTCTCCGGGACAGGGGCCACTGAAGCTTTCTTT.

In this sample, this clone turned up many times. CDR3 region: CASSLEELGTDTQYF. The CDR3 DNA follows: TGTGCCAGCAGCTTGGAGGAGCTCGGCACAGATACGCAGTATTTT. This rearrangement joins TRBV5-4 to TRBJ2-3, with D hard to call. The germline V and J ends were trimmed by 0 bases and 1 base, with 9 bases remaining between them. This CDR3 contains 15 residues. Germline V gene data show CDR1 as SGHNT and CDR2 as YYREEE (reference sequence).

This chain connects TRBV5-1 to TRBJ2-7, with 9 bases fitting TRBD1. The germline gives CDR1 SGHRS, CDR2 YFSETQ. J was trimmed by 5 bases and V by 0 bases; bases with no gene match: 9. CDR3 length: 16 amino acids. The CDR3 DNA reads TGCGCCAGCAGCTTGGCGCGGACAGGGGAGGTCGACGAGCAGTACTTC. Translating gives CASSLARTGEVDEQYF. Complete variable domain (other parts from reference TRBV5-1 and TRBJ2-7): KAGVTQTPRYLIKTRGQQVTLSCSPISGHRSVSWYQQTPGQGLQFLFEYFSETQRNKGNFPGRFSGRQFSNSRSEMNVSTLELGDSALYLCASSLARTGEVDEQYFGPGTRLTVT.

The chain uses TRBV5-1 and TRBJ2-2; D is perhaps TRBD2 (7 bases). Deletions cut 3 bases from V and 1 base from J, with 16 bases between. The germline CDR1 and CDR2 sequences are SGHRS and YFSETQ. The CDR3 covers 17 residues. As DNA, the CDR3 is TGCGCCAGCAGCTGGGGGGCTAGCGGAGGGAACACCGGGGAGCTGTTTTTT. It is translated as CASSWGASGGNTGELFF.

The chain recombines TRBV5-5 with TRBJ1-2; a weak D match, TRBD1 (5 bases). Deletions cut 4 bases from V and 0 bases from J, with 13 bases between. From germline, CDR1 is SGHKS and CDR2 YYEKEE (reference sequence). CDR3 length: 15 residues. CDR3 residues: CASSALLTANYGYTF. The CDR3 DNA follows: TGTGCCAGCAGCGCACTATTGACAGCTAACTATGGCTACACCTTC.